The rows below give T cell receptor beta chains drawn from one sample of a study of blood T cell repertoires in COVID-19. The method was immunoSEQ multiplex PCR; TCRdb's version includes in-frame clones alone and lacks a portion of them. The sample lists about half a million clones; around nine tenths were seen once. The sample consisted of PBMCs or T cells enriched from blood (not recorded which). The receptor source for this set is a woman in her fifties or sixties who had recovered from COVID-19. Each CDR3 is given with its conserved first and last residue. Only part of the rows carry a size: once, few, many, or a class if the clone is expanded.

v_gene	abundance	CDR3aa
TRBV5-1	once	CASSLEASGGLSSHNEQFF
TRBV15	once	CATSRGEWDAEAFF
TRBV7-9	.	CASSASVNTGELFF
TRBV5-6	.	CASSLPGVRTEAFF
TRBV25-1	.	CASRQGSNQPQHF
TRBV5-1	.	CASSLETGTYEQYF
TRBV18	once	CASSPSATNEKLFF
TRBV12-5	.	CAGGTSGGSYEQFF
TRBV5-6	.	CASSFPGFPFSDYGYTF
TRBV5-1	.	CASSLEGTTSYEQYF
TRBV3-1/TRBV3-2	.	CASSQDRAGRKQYF
TRBV5-1	.	CASSLDTGYTGELFF
TRBV30	.	CAWCAAGYTEAFF
TRBV4-2	.	CASSQDPLMRSNYGYTF
TRBV9	.	CASSRTSGVEQYF
TRBV6-6	.	CASSWGTGREKLFF
TRBV28	.	CASSFPTAGGRRETQYF
TRBV30	.	CAWSKGTGASYFEAFF
TRBV19	.	CASSPPGTNNEQFF
TRBV7-8	.	CASSLPGTAYNEQFF
TRBV6-5	.	CATRWDNSYNEQFF
TRBV5-1	.	CASSRQGRVEEKLFF
TRBV5-1	.	CASSLQGGETQYF
TRBV18	.	CASSPPGLAGGTDTQYF
TRBV9	.	CASSVGQGSFYGYTF
TRBV28	.	CASSLAAHFYGYTF
TRBV10-3	.	CAIRPSAGELFF
TRBV5-4	.	CASSLGANTDTQYF
TRBV3-1/TRBV3-2	.	CASSPRGGTASPLHF
TRBV5-1	many	CASSLGNGTGSYEQYF
TRBV5-1	.	CASNQQTGATGELFF
TRBV24-1	.	CATSESARDQPQHF
TRBV11-3	.	CASSKSLAKNIQYF
TRBV10-3	.	CAIGAGQGVRETQYF
TRBV5-6	once	CASSFPQEKLFF